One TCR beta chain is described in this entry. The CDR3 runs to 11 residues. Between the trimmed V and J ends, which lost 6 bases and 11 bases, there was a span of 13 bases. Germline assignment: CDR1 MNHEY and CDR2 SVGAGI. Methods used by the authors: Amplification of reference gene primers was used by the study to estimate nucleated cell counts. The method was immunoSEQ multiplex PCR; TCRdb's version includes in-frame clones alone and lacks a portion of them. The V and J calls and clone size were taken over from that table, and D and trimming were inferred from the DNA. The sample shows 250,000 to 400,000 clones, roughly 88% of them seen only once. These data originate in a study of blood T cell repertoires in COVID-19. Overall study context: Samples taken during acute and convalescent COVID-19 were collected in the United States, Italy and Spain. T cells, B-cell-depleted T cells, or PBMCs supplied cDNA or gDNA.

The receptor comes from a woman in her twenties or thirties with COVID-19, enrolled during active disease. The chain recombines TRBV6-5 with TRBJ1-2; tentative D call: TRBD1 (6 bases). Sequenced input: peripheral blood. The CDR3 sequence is CASRTGTTYTF. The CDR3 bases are TGTGCCAGCAGGACCGGGACAACTTACACCTTC.